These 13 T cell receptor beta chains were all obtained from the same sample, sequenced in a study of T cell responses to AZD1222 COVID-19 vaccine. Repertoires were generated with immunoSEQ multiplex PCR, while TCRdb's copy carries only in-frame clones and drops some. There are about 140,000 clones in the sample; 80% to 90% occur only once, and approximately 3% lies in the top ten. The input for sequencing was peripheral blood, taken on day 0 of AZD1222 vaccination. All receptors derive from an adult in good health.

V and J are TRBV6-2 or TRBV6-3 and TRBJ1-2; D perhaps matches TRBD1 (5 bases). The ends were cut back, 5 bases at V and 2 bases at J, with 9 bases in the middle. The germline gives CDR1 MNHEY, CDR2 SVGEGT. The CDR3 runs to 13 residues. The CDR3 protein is CASSGTLNYGYTF. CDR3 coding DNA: TGTGCCAGCAGTGGGACGCTGAACTATGGCTACACCTTC.

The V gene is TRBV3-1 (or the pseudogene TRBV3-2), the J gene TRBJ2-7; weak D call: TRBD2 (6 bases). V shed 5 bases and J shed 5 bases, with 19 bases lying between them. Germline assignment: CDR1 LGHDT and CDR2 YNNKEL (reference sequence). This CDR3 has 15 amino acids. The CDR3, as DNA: TGTGCCAGCAGCACACGGCGAACTAGCTATGACGAGCAGTACTTC. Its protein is CASSTRRTSYDEQYF.

The CDR3 DNA sequence: TGCGCCAGCACCTTTGGGCGGAATGAGCAGTTCTTC. It specifies CASTFGRNEQFF. The chain combines TRBV10-2 with TRBJ2-1; no definite D call. Germline loops: CDR1 WSHSY, CDR2 SAAADI. This CDR3 is 12 amino acids long. Trimming took off 7 bases at V and 7 bases at J, with 11 bases between the two ends.

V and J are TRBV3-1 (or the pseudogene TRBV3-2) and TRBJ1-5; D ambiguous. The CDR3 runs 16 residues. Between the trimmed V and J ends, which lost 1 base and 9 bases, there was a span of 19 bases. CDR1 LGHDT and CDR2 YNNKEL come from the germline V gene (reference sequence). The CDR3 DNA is TGTGCCAGCAGCCAAGGGAGCGCGGCAGGAGGGCGGCCCCAGCATTTT. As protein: CASSQGSAAGGRPQHF.

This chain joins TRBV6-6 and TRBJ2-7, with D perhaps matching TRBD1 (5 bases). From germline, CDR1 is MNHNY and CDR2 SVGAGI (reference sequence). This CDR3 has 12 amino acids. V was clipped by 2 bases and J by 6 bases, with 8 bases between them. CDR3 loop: CASSYGAAEQYF. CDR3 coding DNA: TGTGCCAGCAGTTACGGGGCGGCCGAGCAGTACTTC.

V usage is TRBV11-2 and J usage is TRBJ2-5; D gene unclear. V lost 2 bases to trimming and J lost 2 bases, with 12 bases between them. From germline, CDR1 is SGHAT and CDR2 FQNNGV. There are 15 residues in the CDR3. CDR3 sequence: CASSLMARRQETQYF. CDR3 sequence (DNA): TGTGCCAGCAGCTTAATGGCTAGACGGCAAGAGACCCAGTACTTC.

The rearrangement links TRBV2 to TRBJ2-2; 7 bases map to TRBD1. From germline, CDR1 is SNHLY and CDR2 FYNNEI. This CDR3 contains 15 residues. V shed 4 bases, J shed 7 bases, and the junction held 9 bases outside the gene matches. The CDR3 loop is CASSVWDSQGGELFF. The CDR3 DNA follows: TGTGCCAGCAGTGTTTGGGACAGTCAGGGCGGGGAGCTGTTTTTT.

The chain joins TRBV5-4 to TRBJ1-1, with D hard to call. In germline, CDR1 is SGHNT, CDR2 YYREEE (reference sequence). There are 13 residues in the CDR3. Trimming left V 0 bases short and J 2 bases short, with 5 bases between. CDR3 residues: CASSLALNTEAFF. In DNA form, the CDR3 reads TGTGCCAGCAGCTTGGCCCTTAACACTGAAGCTTTCTTT.

The CDR3 here is CATSAGQTTEQYF. CDR3 DNA: TGTGCCACCAGTGCGGGACAGACGACCGAGCAGTACTTC. The chain couples TRBV24-1 to TRBJ2-7; 7 bases fit TRBD1. Trimming took 5 bases from V and 6 from J; bases not matched to a gene: 6. In germline, CDR1 is KGHDR, CDR2 SFDVKD. CDR3 length equals 13 residues.

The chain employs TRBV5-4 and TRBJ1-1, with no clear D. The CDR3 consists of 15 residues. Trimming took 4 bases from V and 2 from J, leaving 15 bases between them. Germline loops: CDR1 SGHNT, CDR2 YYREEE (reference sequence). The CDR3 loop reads CASSPEPGLNTEAFF. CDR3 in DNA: TGTGCCAGCAGCCCCGAACCGGGTCTTAACACTGAAGCTTTCTTT. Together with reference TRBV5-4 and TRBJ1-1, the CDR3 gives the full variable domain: ETGVTQSPTHLIKTRGQQVTLRCSSQSGHNTVSWYQQALGQGPQFIFQYYREEENGRGNFPPRFSGLQFPNYSSELNVNALELDDSALYLCASSPEPGLNTEAFFGQGTRLTVV.

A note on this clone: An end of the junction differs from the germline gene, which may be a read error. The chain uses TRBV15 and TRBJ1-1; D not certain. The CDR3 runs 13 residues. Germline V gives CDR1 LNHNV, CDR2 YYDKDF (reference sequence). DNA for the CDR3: TGTGCCACCAGCAGAGACAGTATCAAGCCTGGGGTTTTT. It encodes CATSRDSIKPGVF.

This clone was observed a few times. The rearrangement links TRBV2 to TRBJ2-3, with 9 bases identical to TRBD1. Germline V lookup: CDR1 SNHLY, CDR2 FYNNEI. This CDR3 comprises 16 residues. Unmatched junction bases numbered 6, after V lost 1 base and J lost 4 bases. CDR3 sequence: CASSEEGTGISDTQYF. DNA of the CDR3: TGTGCCAGCAGTGAAGAGGGGACAGGGATTTCAGATACGCAGTATTTT.

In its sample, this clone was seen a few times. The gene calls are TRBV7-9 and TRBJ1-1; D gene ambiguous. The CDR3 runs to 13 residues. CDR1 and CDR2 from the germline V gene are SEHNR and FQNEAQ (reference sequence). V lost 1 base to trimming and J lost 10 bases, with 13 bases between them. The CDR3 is CASSLERIGPAFF. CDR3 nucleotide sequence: TGTGCCAGCAGCTTAGAGAGGATCGGACCAGCTTTCTTT. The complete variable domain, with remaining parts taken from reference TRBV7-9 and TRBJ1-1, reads DTGVSQNPRHKITKRGQNVTFRCDPISEHNRLYWYRQTLGQGPEFLTYFQNEAQLEKSRLLSDRFSAERPKGSFSTLEIQRTEQGDSAMYLCASSLERIGPAFFGQGTRLTVV.